A single sample is the source of the 31 T cell receptor beta chains below, sequenced in a study of blood T cell repertoires in COVID-19. Assay: immunoSEQ multiplex PCR; the TCRdb copy retains only in-frame clones and omits some. This sample has about 440,000 clones, with about 92% found just once. The material sequenced was PBMCs or T cells enriched from blood (not recorded which). Source of these receptors: a young man who had recovered from COVID-19.

A single count supports this clone. The chain employs TRBV7-9 and TRBJ2-7; TRBD1 might be the D (6 bases). Germline CDR1 is SEHNR and CDR2 is FQNEAQ (reference sequence). Trimming removed 5 bases from V and 4 bases from J, with 12 bases in between. The CDR3 covers 13 residues. The CDR3 protein is CASSAGTRYEQYF. The CDR3, as DNA: TGTGCCAGCAGCGCCGGGACAAGATACGAGCAGTACTTC.

The chain uses TRBV6-5 and TRBJ1-1, with 8 bases matching TRBD1. V dropped 9 bases and J dropped 4; count of bases not matched to a gene: 7. CDR3 length equals 13 residues. Per germline, CDR1 MNHEY and CDR2 SVGAGI. CDR3 DNA: TGTGCCAGTACCCAGGGGGCCAGCACTGAAGCTTTCTTT. Its protein is CASTQGASTEAFF.

The gene calls are TRBV3-1 (or the pseudogene TRBV3-2) and TRBJ1-5, with D unresolved. V was shortened by 1 base and J by 2 bases, with 9 bases between the two germline ends. Germline V lookup: CDR1 LGHDT, CDR2 YNNKEL (reference sequence). CDR3 length: 15 amino acids. The CDR3 nucleotides read TGTGCCAGCAGCCAAGCTCGGCAGGGCAATCAGCCCCAGCATTTT. Translated, it gives CASSQARQGNQPQHF.

V gene TRBV28 combines with J gene TRBJ1-1; D might be TRBD1 (5 bases). The CDR3 spans 15 residues. Trimming cost V 8 bases and J 4 bases, with 20 bases left between them. Per germline, CDR1 MDHEN and CDR2 SYDVKM. In nucleotides, the CDR3 is TGTGCCAGCTGGGGGGGGAGATATACGGCCACTGAAGCTTTCTTT. Translating it yields CASWGGRYTATEAFF.

J is TRBJ1-1 and V is TRBV7-9; D remains ambiguous. Germline V gene sequence: CDR1 SEHNR, CDR2 FQNEAQ (reference sequence). The CDR3 runs 16 residues. V lost 5 bases to trimming and J lost 0 bases, with 16 bases between them. DNA of the CDR3: TGTGCCAGCAGCCCGCGGGTTAAGGCCCTGAACACTGAAGCTTTCTTT. This encodes CASSPRVKALNTEAFF.

The gene calls are TRBV5-6 and TRBJ2-5; 8 bases line up with TRBD1. Germline CDR1 is SGHDT and CDR2 is YYEEEE. V lost 1 base and J lost 9; bases outside the gene matches: 8. CDR3 length: 14 amino acids. The DNA of the CDR3 is TGTGCCAGCAGCTTGAGATTGACAGGGGTGGCCCAGTACTTC. Translating gives CASSLRLTGVAQYF. The full variable domain, its missing parts supplied by reference TRBV5-6 and TRBJ2-5, is DAGVTQSPTHLIKTRGQQVTLRCSPKSGHDTVSWYQQALGQGPQFIFQYYEEEERQRGNFPDRFSGHQFPNYSSELNVNALLLGDSALYLCASSLRLTGVAQYFGPGTRLLVL.

The rearrangement links TRBV14 to TRBJ1-1; 8 bases are a match to TRBD1. CDR1 is SGHDN and CDR2 is FVKESK in the germline V gene. The V gene end was trimmed by 3 bases and the J gene end by 0 bases; junction bases not matched to a gene: 6. The CDR3 is made up of 16 amino acids. DNA of the CDR3: TGTGCCAGCAGCCAGGACACAGGGGGAATGAACACTGAAGCTTTCTTT. Residues: CASSQDTGGMNTEAFF.

The rearrangement joins TRBV6-2 or TRBV6-3 to TRBJ2-1, with D perhaps matching TRBD2 (6 bases). Per germline, CDR1 MNHEY and CDR2 SVGEGT. The length of the CDR3 is 20 residues. V lost 0 bases and J 4 bases, leaving 25 bases between the germline ends. CDR3 sequence (DNA): TGTGCCAGCAGTTACTCGACGTGGTTGCAGGACGGGAGATTGTACAATGAGCAGTTCTTC. Protein product: CASSYSTWLQDGRLYNEQFF.

The rearrangement uses TRBV2 and TRBJ1-1; D not certain. CDR1 and CDR2 (germline): SNHLY, FYNNEI. V shed 8 bases and J shed 6 bases, with 7 bases lying between them. CDR3 length: 10 amino acids. The CDR3 DNA reads as TGTGCCAGCCTGATAGCTGAAGCTTTCTTT. It is translated as CASLIAEAFF.

The chain recombines TRBV13 with TRBJ1-4, with 9 nucleotides matching TRBD1. Looked up from germline, CDR1 is PRHDT and CDR2 is FYEKMQ (reference sequence). The CDR3 is 16 residues long. Trimming took 5 bases from V and 4 from J; bases not matched to a gene: 8. The CDR3 nucleotides are TGTGCCAGCAGCATTGGCCGGGACAGGGTTAATGAAAAACTGTTTTTT. Amino acid sequence: CASSIGRDRVNEKLFF.

The chain couples TRBV6-6 to TRBJ2-3, with 8 bases that match TRBD2. This CDR3 is 16 amino acids long. V was pared by 2 bases and J by 4 bases, with 8 bases of the junction left unmatched. Germline V gene lookup returns CDR1 MNHNY and CDR2 SVGAGI (reference sequence). Here the CDR3 DNA reads TGTGCCAGCAGTTACCTTAGCGGGGAGGGACCAGATACGCAGTATTTT. Translating gives CASSYLSGEGPDTQYF.

This chain uses TRBV5-1 with TRBJ1-1, with D perhaps matching TRBD1 (5 bases). This CDR3 spans 13 amino acids. CDR1 SGHRS and CDR2 YFSETQ come from the germline V gene. Trimming shortened V by 6 bases and J by 2 bases, and 11 bases separated the two germline ends. The CDR3 loop is CASTDSLNTEAFF. DNA of the CDR3: TGCGCCAGCACCGACAGCCTCAACACTGAAGCTTTCTTT.

The chain uses TRBV9 and TRBJ1-2; 9 positions match TRBD1. Germline lookup yields CDR1 SGDLS and CDR2 YYNGEE. With V trimmed by 4 bases and J by 7 bases, 17 bases remained unmatched. This CDR3 has 17 residues. In DNA, the CDR3 is TGTGCCAGCAGCACACCGTATAAGTCCGGGACAGGGCTTGGCTACACCTTC. Translating it yields CASSTPYKSGTGLGYTF.

The rearrangement uses TRBV5-1 and TRBJ2-7, with TRBD2 identical over 10 bases. The CDR3 length is 13 residues. V lost 6 bases, J lost 7 bases, and 7 bases stayed unmatched. The germline CDR1 and CDR2 sequences are SGHRS and YFSETQ. The CDR3 DNA follows: TGCGCCAGCACTAAGGGACTAGCGATGGAGCAGTACTTC. Amino acids: CASTKGLAMEQYF.

The CDR3 sequence: CATSGTRTGDSYEQYF. The CDR3 bases are TGTGCCACCAGCGGAACTAGGACAGGGGACTCCTACGAGCAGTACTTC. J is TRBJ2-7 and V is TRBV15; 9 bases are shared with TRBD1. Trimming at V came to 5 bases and at J to 0 bases, leaving 8 bases not matched to a gene. This CDR3 contains 16 residues. Looked up from germline, CDR1 is LNHNV and CDR2 is YYDKDF (reference sequence).

The rearrangement uses TRBV5-1 and TRBJ2-3; D is possibly TRBD2 (5 bases). Germline V gene data show CDR1 as SGHRS and CDR2 as YFSETQ. Trimming removed 0 bases from V and 5 bases from J, with 10 bases in between. The CDR3 consists of 14 residues. The CDR3 region has the DNA TGCGCCAGCAGCTTGGATTACCGGGGAGATACGCAGTATTTT. It codes for CASSLDYRGDTQYF.

This clone has just a few counts. The J gene is TRBJ2-3, the V gene TRBV5-1, with TRBD2 matching over 13 bases. Germline loops: CDR1 SGHRS, CDR2 YFSETQ. The CDR3 extends over 16 amino acids. V shed 3 bases and J 1 base; nucleotides not matched to a gene: 2. The CDR3 DNA is TGCGCCAGCAGCTCCGGACTAGCGGGGGGCACAGATACGCAGTATTTT. It encodes CASSSGLAGGTDTQYF.

CDR3 residues: CASSKGGAGEYEQYF. The CDR3, as DNA: TGTGCCAGCAGCAAAGGTGGAGCGGGAGAATACGAGCAGTACTTC. V gene TRBV21-1 combines with J gene TRBJ2-7; the table gives TRBD2 as D, unverified against the DNA. TRBV21-1 counts as a pseudogene. The CDR3 runs 15 residues.

V is TRBV11-3 and J is TRBJ1-1; the D gene is possibly TRBD1 (6 bases). The CDR3 consists of 15 residues. V gave up 8 bases and J gave up 1 base, with 17 bases separating them. CDR1 and CDR2 from the germline V gene are SGHNT and YENEEA. The CDR3 DNA sequence: TGTGCCAGCTCATGGGGGCCGGGAACGAACACTGAAGCTTTCTTT. Its protein is CASSWGPGTNTEAFF.

The chain carries TRBV4-1 and TRBJ2-7, with 10 bases that match TRBD2. V lost 4 bases to trimming and J lost 0 bases; unmatched junction nucleotides: 6. CDR1 and CDR2 from the germline V gene are MGHRA and YSYEKL. CDR3 length: 16 residues. CDR3 amino acids: CASSLTGLATSYEQYF. The CDR3 DNA is TGCGCCAGCAGCCTAACGGGACTAGCGACCTCCTACGAGCAGTACTTC.

This sequence joins TRBV24-1 and TRBJ2-5; 7 bases map to TRBD2. This CDR3 is 13 amino acids long. V was pared by 9 bases and J by 5 bases, with 8 bases of the junction left unmatched. Germline CDR1 KGHDR, CDR2 SFDVKD. As DNA, the CDR3 is TGTGCCACCGGCGGGGAGGGGCCGGAGACCCAGTACTTC. This encodes CATGGEGPETQYF.

This clone has a single count. This chain links TRBV12-3 or TRBV12-4 with TRBJ1-1; tentatively, D is TRBD1 (6 bases). The CDR3 consists of 13 residues. Trimming shortened V by 3 bases and J by 11 bases, and 16 bases separated the two germline ends. The DNA of the CDR3 is TGTGCCAGCAGTTTTGCCGGGGGGCAAGACGCTTTCTTT. It specifies CASSFAGGQDAFF.

The gene calls are TRBV6-5 and TRBJ2-5, with a weak D call TRBD2 (5 bases). Trimming pared 6 bases from V and 3 bases from J, leaving 11 bases between. Germline CDR1 is MNHEY and CDR2 is SVGAGI. The CDR3 has 13 amino acids. CDR3 region: CASRKGAEETQYF. The CDR3 DNA is TGTGCCAGCAGGAAGGGAGCTGAAGAGACCCAGTACTTC.

The chain joins TRBV7-2 to TRBJ1-2; D might be TRBD1 (5 bases). Germline V gene lookup returns CDR1 SGHTA and CDR2 FQGNSA. V lost 4 bases and J lost 8, with 26 bases in between. CDR3 length equals 17 residues. The CDR3 nucleotides read TGTGCCAGCAGCTCGCTTCTCGGGGCCGGGGGAGTTGAGGGCTACACCTTC. It encodes CASSSLLGAGGVEGYTF.

The chain links TRBV27 to TRBJ1-6; D may be TRBD1 (6 bases). V was cut by 1 base and J by 5 bases, with 9 bases left in between. The length of the CDR3 is 15 residues. Germline V lookup: CDR1 MNHEY, CDR2 SMNVEV (reference sequence). Written as DNA, the CDR3 is TGTGCCAGCAGTTTATTTGACAGGAATAATTCACCCCTCCACTTT. Protein sequence: CASSLFDRNNSPLHF.

This clone has just one count. The V call is TRBV6-5, the J call TRBJ2-3; 13 nucleotides align to TRBD2. The CDR3 sequence is 13 residues long. Germline CDR1 and CDR2: MNHEY and SVGAGI. V dropped 9 bases and J dropped 5; count of bases not matched to a gene: 2. CDR3 DNA sequence: TGTGCCAGACTAGCGGGAGGGGGAGATACGCAGTATTTT. This codes for CARLAGGGDTQYF.

This clone showed up just a few times. The gene calls are TRBV19 and TRBJ2-5, with TRBD2 as a possible D gene (6 bases). The CDR3 totals 16 residues. V lost 3 bases and J 2 bases, leaving 16 bases between the germline ends. Germline CDR1 LNHDA, CDR2 SQIVND (reference sequence). The CDR3 is CASSITGVKLQETQYF. The CDR3 bases are TGTGCCAGTAGTATTACGGGAGTCAAACTACAAGAGACCCAGTACTTC. The variable domain in full, with the rest retrieved from reference TRBV19 and TRBJ2-5, is DGGITQSPKYLFRKEGQNVTLSCEQNLNHDAMYWYRQDPGQGLRLIYYSQIVNDFQKGDIAEGYSVSREKKESFPLTVTSAQKNPTAFYLCASSITGVKLQETQYFGPGTRLLVL.

V usage is TRBV10-3 and J usage is TRBJ2-7, with 9 bases that match TRBD1. J gave up 0 bases and V 0 bases, and 3 bases lay outside the gene matches. CDR3 length: 16 amino acids. CDR1 ENHRY and CDR2 SYGVKD come from the germline V gene. The DNA for the CDR3 is TGTGCCATCAGTGAGTCGACAGGGGGGAACTCCTACGAGCAGTACTTC. Translating gives CAISESTGGNSYEQYF.

The rearrangement links TRBV9 to TRBJ1-6; 8 positions agree with TRBD1. The V segment lost 0 bases and the J segment 6 bases; nucleotides outside the gene matches: 5. The germline CDR1 and CDR2 sequences are SGDLS and YYNGEE. The CDR3 has 16 amino acids. CDR3 coding DNA: TGTGCCAGCAGCGTAGAGGGGACAGGATCTAATTCACCCCTCCACTTT. Its translation: CASSVEGTGSNSPLHF.

J is TRBJ1-1 and V is TRBV28, with D tentatively TRBD1 (5 bases). The CDR3 loop spans 13 amino acids. Germline V gene sequence: CDR1 MDHEN, CDR2 SYDVKM. V was pared by 4 bases and J by 3 bases, with 9 bases between. CDR3 protein: CASSWGTHTEAFF. The DNA of the CDR3 is TGTGCCAGCAGTTGGGGGACTCACACTGAAGCTTTCTTT.

V gene TRBV6-5 combines with J gene TRBJ1-2, with D perhaps TRBD1 (5 bases). Trimming cost V 0 bases and J 0 bases, with 11 bases left between them. The CDR3 has 16 residues. Germline values: CDR1 MNHEY, CDR2 SVGAGI. This CDR3 reads CASSYSGGPTNYGYTF. The DNA for the CDR3 is TGTGCCAGCAGTTACTCCGGGGGTCCGACTAACTATGGCTACACCTTC.